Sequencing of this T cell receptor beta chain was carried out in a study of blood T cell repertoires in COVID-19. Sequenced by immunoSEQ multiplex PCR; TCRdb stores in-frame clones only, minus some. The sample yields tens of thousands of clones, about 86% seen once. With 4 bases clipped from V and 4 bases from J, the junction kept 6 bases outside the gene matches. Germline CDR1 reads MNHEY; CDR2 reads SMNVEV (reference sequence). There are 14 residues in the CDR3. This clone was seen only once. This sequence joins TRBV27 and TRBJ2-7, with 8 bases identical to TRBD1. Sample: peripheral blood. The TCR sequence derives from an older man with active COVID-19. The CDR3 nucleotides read TGTGCCAGCAGTTCCGGACAGGGTAAATACGAGCAGTACTTC. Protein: CASSSGQGKYEQYF.